The 20 T cell receptor beta chains given below trace back to one sample, sequenced in a study of blood T cell repertoires in COVID-19 (dated by TCRdb to 2020 to 2022). Library preparation was by the immunoSEQ multiplex PCR assay. The table was pulled from immuneACCESS by TCRdb, which kept in-frame rearrangements only. Such tables lose some clones; where checked, under half of the loss comes from unresolved V genes, and the rest has no known cause. The sample profile shows roughly 68,000 clones; 89% of them were found once. 4.5% to 5% of the sample rests with the top ten. Sample: peripheral blood. The source is a woman aged 50 to 60 with active COVID-19.

The J gene is TRBJ1-1, the V gene TRBV27, with a tentative D call TRBD1 (5 bases). V was cut by 3 bases and J by 1 base, with 18 bases left in between. The CDR3 is 17 residues long. The germline gives CDR1 MNHEY, CDR2 SMNVEV (reference sequence). Written as DNA, the CDR3 is TGTGCCAGCAGTTTCAGTTGGGGCCGCGGGGCGAACACTGAAGCTTTCTTT. It specifies CASSFSWGRGANTEAFF.

The chain is built from TRBV7-2 and TRBJ2-1, with a tentative D call TRBD2 (5 bases). The V gene lost 5 bases and the J gene lost 8 bases, with 16 bases spanning the gap. CDR3 size: 14 residues. Looked up from germline, CDR1 is SGHTA and CDR2 is FQGNSA. The CDR3 loop reads CASSPVAWGDEQFF. CDR3 nucleotide sequence: TGTGCCAGCAGCCCTGTGGCCTGGGGAGATGAGCAGTTCTTC.

This clone was observed a handful of times. The rearrangement uses TRBV30 and TRBJ1-1; 7 bases line up with TRBD1. Germline-derived CDR1 and CDR2 are GTSNPN and SVGIG (reference sequence). The CDR3 length is 15 residues. J gave up 0 bases and V 4 bases, and 8 bases lay outside the gene matches. Here the CDR3 reads CAWTGKGQVNTEAFF. CDR3 nucleotides: TGTGCCTGGACCGGTAAAGGACAGGTGAACACTGAAGCTTTCTTT.

The chain carries TRBV6-5 and TRBJ2-3; D is unclear. This CDR3 contains 12 residues. Trimming took 7 bases from V and 0 from J, leaving 5 bases between them. In germline, CDR1 is MNHEY, CDR2 SVGAGI. CDR3 nucleotide sequence: TGTGCCAGCATCACTAGCACAGATACGCAGTATTTT. Translating gives CASITSTDTQYF.

The rearrangement links TRBV7-2 to TRBJ2-7; D is unresolved. V shed 4 bases and J shed 5 bases, with 18 bases lying between them. The CDR3 has 15 residues. Germline assignment: CDR1 SGHTA and CDR2 FQGNSA. Here the CDR3 reads CASSSRGRIAHEQYF. The CDR3 region has the DNA TGTGCCAGCAGCTCCAGAGGCCGAATCGCCCACGAGCAGTACTTC.

The rearrangement uses TRBV9 and TRBJ2-5; D uncertain. Germline CDR1 reads SGDLS; CDR2 reads YYNGEE. Trimming pared 3 bases from V and 5 bases from J, leaving 8 bases between. The CDR3 has 12 residues. CDR3 in amino acids: CASSAPRETQYF. The CDR3 bases are TGTGCCAGCAGCGCCCCCAGGGAGACCCAGTACTTC. The full variable domain, completed using reference TRBV9 and TRBJ2-5, is DSGVTQTPKHLITATGQRVTLRCSPRSGDLSVYWYQQSLDQGLQFLIQYYNGEERAKGNILERFSAQQFPDLHSELNLSSLELGDSALYFCASSAPRETQYFGPGTRLLVL.

This sequence joins TRBV2 and TRBJ1-6; TRBD1 agrees at 7 bases. This CDR3 has 14 residues. From germline, CDR1 is SNHLY and CDR2 FYNNEI. Trimming removed 8 bases from V and 6 bases from J; junction bases left unmatched: 7. The CDR3 loop reads CASGGQAANSPLHF. DNA of the CDR3: TGTGCCAGCGGCGGACAGGCGGCTAATTCACCCCTCCACTTT. The variable domain in full, completed from reference TRBV2 and TRBJ1-6, reads EPEVTQTPSHQVTQMGQEVILRCVPISNHLYFYWYRQILGQKVEFLVSFYNNEISEKSEIFDDQFSVERPDGSNFTLKIRSTKLEDSAMYFCASGGQAANSPLHFGNGTRLTVT.

The CDR3 bases are TGTGCCAGCAGTTACGGCAGTGGAGTGGAAAAACTGTTTTTT. Protein sequence: CASSYGSGVEKLFF. V gene TRBV6-6 combines with J gene TRBJ1-4; no reliable D call. V lost 2 bases, J lost 8 bases, and 12 bases lay in between. Looked up from germline, CDR1 is MNHNY and CDR2 is SVGAGI (reference sequence). The CDR3 is 14 residues long.

V and J are TRBV7-9 and TRBJ1-4, with 9 bases that match TRBD1. There are 15 residues in the CDR3. The V and J ends lost 5 bases and 8 bases, in that order; junction bases with no gene match: 9. Germline CDR1 is SEHNR and CDR2 is FQNEAQ (reference sequence). The CDR3 sequence: CASSGYGQGQEKLFF. CDR3 nucleotide sequence: TGTGCCAGCAGCGGATACGGACAGGGGCAGGAAAAACTGTTTTTT.

This chain links TRBV27 with TRBJ1-6; D is uncertain. The V gene's germline CDR1 is MNHEY and CDR2 SMNVEV (reference sequence). The CDR3 covers 17 residues. With 7 bases removed from V and 4 bases from J, the gap between germline ends came to 20 bases. In DNA form, the CDR3 reads TGTGCCAGCACCAATAGTTTTCGGACGGGATATAATTCACCCCTCCACTTT. Residues: CASTNSFRTGYNSPLHF.

This clone has only one observation. The chain is built from TRBV19 and TRBJ2-2, with no clear D. Germline CDR1 LNHDA, CDR2 SQIVND (reference sequence). Trimming removed 6 bases from V and 3 bases from J, with 8 bases in between. This CDR3 comprises 13 residues. In nucleotides, the CDR3 is TGTGCCAGTAGGTCCTTCGACACCGGGGAGCTGTTTTTT. Its translation: CASRSFDTGELFF.

V and J are TRBV11-1 and TRBJ2-5; the match to TRBD2 covers 10 bases. CDR3 length: 15 residues. V shed 5 bases and J 7 bases; nucleotides not matched to a gene: 10. Germline V gene lookup returns CDR1 SGHAT and CDR2 FQDESV (reference sequence). The CDR3, as DNA: TGTGCCAGCAGCCCCGAGCGGGAGGGCCAGGGGACCCAGTACTTC. Amino acid sequence: CASSPEREGQGTQYF.

V usage is TRBV9 and J usage is TRBJ2-1; 12 nucleotides line up with TRBD2. This CDR3 contains 14 residues. Germline trimming cut 0 bases from V and 10 bases from J; bases unmatched to any gene: 2. The germline V gene encodes CDR1 SGDLS and CDR2 YYNGEE. Here the CDR3 DNA reads TGTGCCAGCAGCGTAGCCGGGACTAGCGGGGAGCAGTTCTTC. This gives the protein CASSVAGTSGEQFF.

The genes are TRBV7-3 and TRBJ2-1; 10 nucleotides agree with TRBD2. The CDR3 is 14 amino acids. Germline CDR1 is SGHTA and CDR2 is FQGTGA. The ends lost 2 bases at V and 15 bases at J; junction bases unmatched: 10. The CDR3 sequence: CASSLGDQREGLFF. The CDR3 DNA follows: TGTGCCAGCAGCTTAGGTGACCAGCGGGAGGGGTTGTTCTTC. Full variable domain (rest looked up from reference TRBV7-3 and TRBJ2-1): GAGVSQTPSNKVTEKGKYVELRCDPISGHTALYWYRQSLGQGPEFLIYFQGTGAADDSGLPNDRFFAVRPEGSVSTLKIQRTERGDSAVYLCASSLGDQREGLFFGPGTRLTVL.

The sample holds one count of this clone. The chain links TRBV6-5 to TRBJ1-6, with unresolved D. The V end lost 10 bases, the J end lost 7 bases, and 17 bases lay between the germline ends. This CDR3 is 14 amino acids long. Per the germline V gene, CDR1 is MNHEY and CDR2 is SVGAGI. Written as DNA, the CDR3 is TGTGCCAACCGAGAACCTCGAATCAATTCACCCCTCCACTTT. It yields the protein CANREPRINSPLHF.

The V call is TRBV5-1, the J call TRBJ1-1, with 7 bases identical to TRBD1. Per the germline V gene, CDR1 is SGHRS and CDR2 is YFSETQ. This CDR3 spans 19 amino acids. Trimming removed 4 bases from V and 10 bases from J; junction bases left unmatched: 28. In nucleotides, the CDR3 is TGCGCCAGCAGCGGCAAACGGGACAGTCAGACCCCCCGCGCGAGGGGAGCTTTCTTT. Translated, it gives CASSGKRDSQTPRARGAFF.

This clone was recorded once. This chain uses TRBV9 with TRBJ1-5; no reliable D call. Trimming removed 4 bases at V and 3 bases at J, with 14 bases between. Germline V gene data show CDR1 as SGDLS and CDR2 as YYNGEE. CDR3 length: 15 residues. CDR3 sequence: CASSPFPDINQPQHF. The CDR3 DNA is TGTGCCAGCAGCCCCTTCCCAGATATCAATCAGCCCCAGCATTTT.

The V gene is TRBV5-4, the J gene TRBJ2-3; D possibly corresponds to TRBD1 (5 bases). The length of the CDR3 is 15 residues. The ends were cut back, 0 bases at V and 6 bases at J, with 14 bases in the middle. Germline lookup yields CDR1 SGHNT and CDR2 YYREEE (reference sequence). Written as DNA, the CDR3 is TGTGCCAGCAGCTTGGACGGCTATCCAGGGGATACGCAGTATTTT. Protein: CASSLDGYPGDTQYF.

The rearrangement links TRBV4-1 to TRBJ2-2, with 9 bases fitting TRBD2. The V and J ends lost 0 bases and 6 bases, in that order; junction bases with no gene match: 8. The CDR3 totals 17 residues. Germline-derived CDR1 and CDR2 are MGHRA and YSYEKL. CDR3 in amino acids: CASSQDRRLAGPGELFF. The CDR3 DNA is TGCGCCAGCAGCCAAGATAGGCGGCTAGCGGGACCCGGGGAGCTGTTTTTT.

CDR3 sequence (DNA): TGTGCCACCAGCAGGACTCGGGGGTTCAATTCACCCCTCCACTTT. Protein sequence: CATSRTRGFNSPLHF. The J gene is TRBJ1-6, the V gene TRBV15, with D possibly TRBD1 on 5 matching bases. Trimming removed 3 bases at V and 7 bases at J, with 13 bases between. This CDR3 has 15 residues. Looked up from germline, CDR1 is LNHNV and CDR2 is YYDKDF (reference sequence). The full variable domain, in which reference TRBV15 and TRBJ1-6 provide the parts outside the CDR3, is DAMVIQNPRYQVTQFGKPVTLSCSQTLNHNVMYWYQQKSSQAPKLLFHYYDKDFNNEADTPDNFQSRRPNTSFCFLDIRSPGLGDTAMYLCATSRTRGFNSPLHFGNGTRLTVT.